This TCR beta chain was observed in a study of blood T cell repertoires in COVID-19. Germline CDR1 SGHAT, CDR2 FQDESV (reference sequence). The J segment lost 4 bases and the V segment lost 6 bases, leaving 2 bases of the junction unmatched. This CDR3 is 12 amino acids long. Profiling relied on immunoSEQ multiplex PCR, and the TCRdb table lists in-frame clones only, not all of them. Of approximately 140,000 clones in the sample, 87% were seen once. This TCR was sampled from a woman in her fifties or sixties with active or convalescent COVID-19. The sequencing input was peripheral blood. V gene TRBV11-1 combines with J gene TRBJ2-5, with 7 bases matching TRBD1. DNA of the CDR3: TGTGCCAGCAGGGGGACAGTAGAGACCCAGTACTTC. Its protein product is CASRGTVETQYF.